These 3 T cell receptor beta chains share one sample of origin, sequenced in a study of a mutant IDH1 vaccine in newly diagnosed glioma. Documented time point: week 47, end of study. Topical imiquimod accompanied each vaccine dose, which consisted of 300 ug of mutant IDH1 20-mer peptide. No antigen is known for these receptors. This table comes from immunoSEQ multiplex PCR, and its TCRdb copy is limited to in-frame clones, with some not included. The table records 9,500 to 12,000 clones, around 81% of them present only once. Sequences were derived from PBMCs, sampled from a glioma patient whose treatment included an IDH1 peptide vaccine. Every receptor here comes from a man aged 30-40 years with glioma.

The chain joins TRBV5-1 to TRBJ2-1, with D perhaps matching TRBD2 (5 bases). The CDR3 consists of 14 residues. V lost 4 bases and J lost 6, with 14 bases in between. CDR1 SGHRS and CDR2 YFSETQ come from the germline V gene. The CDR3 DNA sequence: TGCGCCAGCAGCCCTGTGTCGGGGTCCAATGAGCAGTTCTTC. It yields the protein CASSPVSGSNEQFF.

This chain joins TRBV9 and TRBJ1-5; D is possibly TRBD1 (6 bases). The V gene lost 0 bases and the J gene lost 4 bases, with 14 bases spanning the gap. This CDR3 contains 16 residues. From germline, CDR1 is SGDLS and CDR2 YYNGEE. In DNA, the CDR3 is TGTGCCAGCAGCGTAGATGGGACACGGATTAATCAGCCCCAGCATTTT. Amino acid sequence: CASSVDGTRINQPQHF.

The chain uses TRBV30 and TRBJ1-5; D ambiguous. CDR1 and CDR2 (germline): GTSNPN, SVGIG (reference sequence). The CDR3 runs to 13 residues. V gave up 2 bases and J gave up 3 bases, with 8 bases separating them. The CDR3 spells CAWSSGLNQPQHF. CDR3 in DNA: TGTGCCTGGAGTAGCGGGCTCAATCAGCCCCAGCATTTT.